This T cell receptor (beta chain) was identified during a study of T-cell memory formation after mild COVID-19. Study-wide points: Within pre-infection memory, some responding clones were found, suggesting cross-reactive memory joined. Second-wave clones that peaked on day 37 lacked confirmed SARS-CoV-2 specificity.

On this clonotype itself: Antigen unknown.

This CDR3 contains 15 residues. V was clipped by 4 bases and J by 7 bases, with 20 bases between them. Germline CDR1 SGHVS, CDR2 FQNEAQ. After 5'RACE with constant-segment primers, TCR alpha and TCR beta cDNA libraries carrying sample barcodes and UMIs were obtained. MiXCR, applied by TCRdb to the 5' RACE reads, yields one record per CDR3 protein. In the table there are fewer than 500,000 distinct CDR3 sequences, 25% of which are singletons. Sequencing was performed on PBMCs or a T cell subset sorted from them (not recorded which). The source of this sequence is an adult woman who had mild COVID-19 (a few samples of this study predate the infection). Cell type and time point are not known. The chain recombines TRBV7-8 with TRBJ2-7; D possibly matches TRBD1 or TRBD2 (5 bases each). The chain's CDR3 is CASSSASGTHLEQYF. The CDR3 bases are TGTGCCAGCAGCTCGGCTTCCGGGACCCACTTGGAGCAGTACTTC.